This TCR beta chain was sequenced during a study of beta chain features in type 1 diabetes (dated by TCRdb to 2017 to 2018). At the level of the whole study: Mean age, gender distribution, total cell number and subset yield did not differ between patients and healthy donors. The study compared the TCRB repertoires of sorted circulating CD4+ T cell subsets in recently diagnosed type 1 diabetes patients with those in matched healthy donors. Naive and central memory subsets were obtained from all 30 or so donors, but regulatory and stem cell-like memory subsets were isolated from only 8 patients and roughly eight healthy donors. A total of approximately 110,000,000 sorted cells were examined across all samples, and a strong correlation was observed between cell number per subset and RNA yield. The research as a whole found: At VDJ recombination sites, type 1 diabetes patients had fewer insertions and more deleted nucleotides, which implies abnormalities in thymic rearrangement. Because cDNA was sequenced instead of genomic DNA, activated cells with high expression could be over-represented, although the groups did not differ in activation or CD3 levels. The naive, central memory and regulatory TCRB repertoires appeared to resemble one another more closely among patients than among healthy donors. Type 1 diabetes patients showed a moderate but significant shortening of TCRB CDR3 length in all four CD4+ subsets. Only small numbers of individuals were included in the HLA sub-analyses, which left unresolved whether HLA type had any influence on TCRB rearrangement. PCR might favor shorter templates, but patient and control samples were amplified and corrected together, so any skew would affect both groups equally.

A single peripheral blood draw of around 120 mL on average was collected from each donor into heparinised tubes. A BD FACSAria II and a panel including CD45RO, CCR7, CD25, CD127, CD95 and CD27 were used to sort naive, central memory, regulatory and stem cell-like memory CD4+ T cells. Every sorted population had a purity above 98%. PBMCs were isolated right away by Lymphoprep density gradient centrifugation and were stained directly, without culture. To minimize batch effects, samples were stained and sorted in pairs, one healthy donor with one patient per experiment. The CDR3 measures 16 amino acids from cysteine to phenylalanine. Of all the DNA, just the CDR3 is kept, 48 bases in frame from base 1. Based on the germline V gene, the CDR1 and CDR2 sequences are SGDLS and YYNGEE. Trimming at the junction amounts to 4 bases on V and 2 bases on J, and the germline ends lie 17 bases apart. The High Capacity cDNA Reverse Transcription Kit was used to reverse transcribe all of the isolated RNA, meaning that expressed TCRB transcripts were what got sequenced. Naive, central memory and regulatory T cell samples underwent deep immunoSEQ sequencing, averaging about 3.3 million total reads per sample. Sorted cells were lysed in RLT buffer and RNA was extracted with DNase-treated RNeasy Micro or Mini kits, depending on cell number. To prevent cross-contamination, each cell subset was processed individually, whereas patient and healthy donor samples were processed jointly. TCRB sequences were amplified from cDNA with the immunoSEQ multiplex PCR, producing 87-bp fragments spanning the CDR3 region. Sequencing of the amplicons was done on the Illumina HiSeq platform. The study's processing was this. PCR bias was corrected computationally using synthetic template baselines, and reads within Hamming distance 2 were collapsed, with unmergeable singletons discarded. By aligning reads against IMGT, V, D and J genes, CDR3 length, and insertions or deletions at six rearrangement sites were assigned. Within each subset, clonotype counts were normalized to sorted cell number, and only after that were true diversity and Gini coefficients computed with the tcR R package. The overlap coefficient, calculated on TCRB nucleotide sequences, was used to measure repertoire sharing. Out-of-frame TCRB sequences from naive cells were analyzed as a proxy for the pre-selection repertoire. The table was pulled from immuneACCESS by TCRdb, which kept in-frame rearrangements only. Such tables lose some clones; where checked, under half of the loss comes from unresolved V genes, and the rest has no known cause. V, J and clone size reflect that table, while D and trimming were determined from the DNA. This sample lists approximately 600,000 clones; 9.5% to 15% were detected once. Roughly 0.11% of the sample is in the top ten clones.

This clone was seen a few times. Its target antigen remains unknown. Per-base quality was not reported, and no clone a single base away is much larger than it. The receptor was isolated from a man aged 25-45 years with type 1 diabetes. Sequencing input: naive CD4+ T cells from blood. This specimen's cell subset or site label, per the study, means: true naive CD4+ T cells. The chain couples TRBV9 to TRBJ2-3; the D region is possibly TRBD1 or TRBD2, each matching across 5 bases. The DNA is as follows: TGTGCCAGCAGCTTCCCACCCGGGACGGACACAGATACGCAGTATTTT. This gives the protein CASSFPPGTDTDTQYF. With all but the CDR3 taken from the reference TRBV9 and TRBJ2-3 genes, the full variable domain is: DSGVTQTPKHLITATGQRVTLRCSPRSGDLSVYWYQQSLDQGLQFLIQYYNGEERAKGNILERFSAQQFPDLHSELNLSSLELGDSALYFCASSFPPGTDTDTQYFGPGTRLTVL.